This T cell receptor (beta chain) derives from a study of blood T cell repertoires in COVID-19. Some clones are missing from TCRdb's copy, which holds only in-frame ones; the method was immunoSEQ multiplex PCR. The table lists 250,000 to 300,000 clones, about 85% of them singletons. The sample was peripheral blood. This clonotype was sampled from a man in his sixties with acute or convalescent COVID-19.

For the CDR3, the DNA is TGTGCCAGCAGCTTAGCGGAGGTAAGAGGCACTGAAGCTTTCTTT. Amino acid sequence: CASSLAEVRGTEAFF. The chain combines TRBV7-9 with TRBJ1-1; no reliable D call. The CDR3 consists of 15 residues. Germline V gene lookup returns CDR1 SEHNR and CDR2 FQNEAQ (reference sequence). Trimming took 0 bases from V and 4 from J, leaving 12 bases between them.